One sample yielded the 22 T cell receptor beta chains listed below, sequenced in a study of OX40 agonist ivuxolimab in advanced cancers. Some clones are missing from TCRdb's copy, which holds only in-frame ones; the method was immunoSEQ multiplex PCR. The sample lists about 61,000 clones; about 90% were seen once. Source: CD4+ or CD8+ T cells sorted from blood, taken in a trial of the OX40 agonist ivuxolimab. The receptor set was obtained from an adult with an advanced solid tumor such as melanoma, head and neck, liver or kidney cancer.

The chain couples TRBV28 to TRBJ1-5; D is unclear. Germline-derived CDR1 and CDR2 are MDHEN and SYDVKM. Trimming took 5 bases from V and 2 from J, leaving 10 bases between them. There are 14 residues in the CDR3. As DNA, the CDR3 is TGTGCCAGCAGTCCCCTTTATGGCAATCAGCCCCAGCATTTT. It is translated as CASSPLYGNQPQHF.

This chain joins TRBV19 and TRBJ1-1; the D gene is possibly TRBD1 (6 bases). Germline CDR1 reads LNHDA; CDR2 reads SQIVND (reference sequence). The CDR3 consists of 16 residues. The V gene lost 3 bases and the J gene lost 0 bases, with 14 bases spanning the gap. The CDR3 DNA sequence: TGTGCCAGTAGTATCATGTCGGGGGGCTTGAACACTGAAGCTTTCTTT. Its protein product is CASSIMSGGLNTEAFF.

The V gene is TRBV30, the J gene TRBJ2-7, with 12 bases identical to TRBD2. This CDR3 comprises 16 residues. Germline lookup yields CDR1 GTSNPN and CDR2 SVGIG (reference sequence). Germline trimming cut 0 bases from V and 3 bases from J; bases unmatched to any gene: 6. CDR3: CAWSVSSGREGYEQYV. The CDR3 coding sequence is TGTGCCTGGAGTGTGTCTAGCGGGAGGGAGGGCTACGAGCAGTACGTC.

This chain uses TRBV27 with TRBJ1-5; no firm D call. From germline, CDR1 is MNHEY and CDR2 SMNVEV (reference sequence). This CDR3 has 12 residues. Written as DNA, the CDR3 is TGTGCAAGCGGGCTGCGCAATCAGCCCCAGCATTTT. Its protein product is CASGLRNQPQHF.

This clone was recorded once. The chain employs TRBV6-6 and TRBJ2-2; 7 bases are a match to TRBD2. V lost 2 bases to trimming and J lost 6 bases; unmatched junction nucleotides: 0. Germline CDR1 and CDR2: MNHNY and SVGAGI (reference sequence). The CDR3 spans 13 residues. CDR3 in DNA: TGTGCCAGCAGTTACACTAGCGCCGGGGAGCTGTTTTTT. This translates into CASSYTSAGELFF.

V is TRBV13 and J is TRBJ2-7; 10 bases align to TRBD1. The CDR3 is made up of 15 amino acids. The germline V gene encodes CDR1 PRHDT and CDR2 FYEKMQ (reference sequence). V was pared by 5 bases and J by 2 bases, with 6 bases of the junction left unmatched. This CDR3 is CASSPPGQGPYEQYF. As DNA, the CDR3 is TGTGCCAGCAGCCCTCCGGGACAGGGGCCCTACGAGCAGTACTTC.

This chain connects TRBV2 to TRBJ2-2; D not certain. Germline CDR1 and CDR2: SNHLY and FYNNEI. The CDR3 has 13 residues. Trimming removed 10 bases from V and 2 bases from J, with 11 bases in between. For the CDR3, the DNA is TGTGCCACCAAAACAGAAAACACCGGGGAGCTGTTTTTT. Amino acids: CATKTENTGELFF.

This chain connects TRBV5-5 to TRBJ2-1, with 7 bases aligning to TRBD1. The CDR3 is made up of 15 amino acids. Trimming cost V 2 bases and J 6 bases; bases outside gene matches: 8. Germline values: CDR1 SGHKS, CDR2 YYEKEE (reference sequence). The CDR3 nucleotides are TGTGCCAGCAGCTTTTACAGGGGACATAGCAATGAGCAGTTCTTC. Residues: CASSFYRGHSNEQFF.

The CDR3 spells CASSSGFEDQPQHF. The DNA for the CDR3 is TGTGCCAGCAGTTCAGGGTTTGAAGATCAGCCCCAGCATTTT. The chain recombines TRBV28 with TRBJ1-5, with D possibly matching TRBD1 (5 bases). Germline lookup yields CDR1 MDHEN and CDR2 SYDVKM. Trimming stripped 4 bases from V and 5 bases from J, with 12 bases between. The CDR3 has 14 residues.

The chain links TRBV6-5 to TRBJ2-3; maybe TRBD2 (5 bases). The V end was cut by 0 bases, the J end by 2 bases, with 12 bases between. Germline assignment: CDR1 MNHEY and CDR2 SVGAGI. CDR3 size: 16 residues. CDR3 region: CASSYSQDSYTDTQYF. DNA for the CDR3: TGTGCCAGCAGTTACTCGCAGGACTCCTACACAGATACGCAGTATTTT.

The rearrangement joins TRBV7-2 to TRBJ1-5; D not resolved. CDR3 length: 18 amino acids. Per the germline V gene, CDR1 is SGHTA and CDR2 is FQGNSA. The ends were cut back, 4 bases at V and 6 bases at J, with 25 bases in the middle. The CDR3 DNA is TGTGCCAGCAGCTCTCCCGCGGCAACATTGGGTTTAAGTCAGCCCCAGCATTTT. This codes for CASSSPAATLGLSQPQHF.

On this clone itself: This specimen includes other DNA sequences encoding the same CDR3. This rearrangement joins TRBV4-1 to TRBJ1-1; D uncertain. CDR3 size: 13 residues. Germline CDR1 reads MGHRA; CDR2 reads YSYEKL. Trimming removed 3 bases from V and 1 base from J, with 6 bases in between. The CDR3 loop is CASSQVGNTEAFF. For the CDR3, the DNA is TGCGCCAGCAGCCAGGTAGGGAACACTGAAGCTTTCTTT.

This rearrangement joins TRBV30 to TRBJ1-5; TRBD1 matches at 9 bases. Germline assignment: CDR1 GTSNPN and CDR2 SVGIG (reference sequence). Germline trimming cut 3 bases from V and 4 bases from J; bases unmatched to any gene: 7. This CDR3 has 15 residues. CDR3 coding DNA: TGTGCCTGGAGCCGGGACAGGGCGCCGAATCAGCCCCAGCATTTT. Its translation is CAWSRDRAPNQPQHF.

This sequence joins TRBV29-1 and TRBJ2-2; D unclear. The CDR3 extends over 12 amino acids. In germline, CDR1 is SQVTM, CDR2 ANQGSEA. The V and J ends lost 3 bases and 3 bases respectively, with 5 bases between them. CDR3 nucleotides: TGCAGCGTTGATGCGGACACCGGGGAGCTGTTTTTT. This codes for CSVDADTGELFF.

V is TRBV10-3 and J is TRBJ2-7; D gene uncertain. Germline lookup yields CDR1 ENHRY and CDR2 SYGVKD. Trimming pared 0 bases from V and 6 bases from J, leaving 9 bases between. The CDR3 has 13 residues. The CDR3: CAISESKVFEQYF. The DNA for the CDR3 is TGTGCCATCAGTGAGTCTAAGGTTTTCGAGCAGTACTTC.

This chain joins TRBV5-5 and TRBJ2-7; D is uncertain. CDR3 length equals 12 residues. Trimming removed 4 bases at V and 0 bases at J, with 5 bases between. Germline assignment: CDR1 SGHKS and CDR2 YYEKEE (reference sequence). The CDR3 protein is CASSQSSYEQYF. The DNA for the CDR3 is TGTGCCAGCAGCCAGAGCTCCTACGAGCAGTACTTC.

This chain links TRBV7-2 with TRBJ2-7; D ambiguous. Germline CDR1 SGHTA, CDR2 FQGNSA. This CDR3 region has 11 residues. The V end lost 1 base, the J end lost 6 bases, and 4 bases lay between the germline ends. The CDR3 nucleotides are TGTGCCAGCAGCTTAGGGGTCGAGCAGTACTTC. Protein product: CASSLGVEQYF.

The CDR3 is CASSHLQGTNTEAFF. The CDR3 DNA is TGCGCCAGCAGTCATCTACAGGGGACAAACACTGAAGCTTTCTTT. V is TRBV5-1 and J is TRBJ1-1; TRBD1 agrees at 7 bases. The CDR3 runs 15 residues. The V gene end was trimmed by 5 bases and the J gene end by 2 bases; junction bases not matched to a gene: 9. Germline assignment: CDR1 SGHRS and CDR2 YFSETQ.

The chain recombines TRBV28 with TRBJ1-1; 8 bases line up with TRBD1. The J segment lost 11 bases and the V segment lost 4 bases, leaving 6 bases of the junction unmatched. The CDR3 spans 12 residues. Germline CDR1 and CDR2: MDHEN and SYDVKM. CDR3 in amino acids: CASSSRTGYAFF. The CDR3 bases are TGTGCCAGCAGTTCCCGGACAGGGTATGCTTTCTTT.

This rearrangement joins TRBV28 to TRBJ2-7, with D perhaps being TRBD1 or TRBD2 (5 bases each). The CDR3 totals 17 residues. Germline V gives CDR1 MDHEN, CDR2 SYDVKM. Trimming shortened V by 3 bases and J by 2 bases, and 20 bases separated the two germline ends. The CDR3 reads CASSFNILGTETYEQYF. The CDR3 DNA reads TGTGCCAGCAGTTTCAATATCCTCGGGACGGAGACCTACGAGCAGTACTTC.

The CDR3 sequence is CASRERGASYNEQFF. The CDR3 nucleotides are TGTGCCAGTAGGGAGCGGGGGGCCTCCTACAATGAGCAGTTCTTC. The genes are TRBV19 and TRBJ2-1; 9 positions agree with TRBD2. The CDR3 has 15 amino acids. In germline, CDR1 is LNHDA, CDR2 SQIVND (reference sequence). The junction had 3 bases not matched to a gene; V was cut back by 6 bases and J by 0 bases. Full variable domain (outside the CDR3, taken from reference TRBV19 and TRBJ2-1): DGGITQSPKYLFRKEGQNVTLSCEQNLNHDAMYWYRQDPGQGLRLIYYSQIVNDFQKGDIAEGYSVSREKKESFPLTVTSAQKNPTAFYLCASRERGASYNEQFFGPGTRLTVL.

The DNA for the CDR3 is TGTGCCAGCAGCCAAGTAATACTAGCGGGGGGTAGGGCTACCGGCAATGAGCAGTTCTTC. Translating gives CASSQVILAGGRATGNEQFF. The chain employs TRBV4-2 and TRBJ2-1; 12 bases line up with TRBD2. The CDR3 is 20 amino acids. J gave up 6 bases and V 1 base, and 16 bases lay outside the gene matches. CDR1 is LGHNA and CDR2 is YNFKEQ in the germline V gene.